This passage covers 14 T cell receptor beta chains from one sample sequenced in a study of T cell responses to AZD1222 COVID-19 vaccine. TCRdb's table, derived via immunoSEQ multiplex PCR, lists solely in-frame clones and lacks some. This sample has roughly 120,000 clones; roughly 84% occur once, and the top ten carry approximately 9.2%. The sequenced sample was peripheral blood, obtained on day 0 of AZD1222 vaccination. The receptors stem from an adult in good health.

The rearrangement joins TRBV13 to TRBJ2-7, with 10 bases that match TRBD2. Trimming removed 4 bases from V and 0 bases from J; junction bases left unmatched: 0. Germline V lookup: CDR1 PRHDT, CDR2 FYEKMQ (reference sequence). There are 14 residues in the CDR3. CDR3 nucleotide sequence: TGTGCCAGCAGCTCTAGCGGGAGCTCCTACGAGCAGTACTTC. Its protein product is CASSSSGSSYEQYF. The variable domain in full, completed from reference TRBV13 and TRBJ2-7, reads AAGVIQSPRHLIKEKRETATLKCYPIPRHDTVYWYQQGPGQDPQFLISFYEKMQSDKGSIPDRFSAQQFSDYHSELNMSSLELGDSALYFCASSSSGSSYEQYFGPGTRLTVT.

This chain connects TRBV2 to TRBJ2-1; 7 nucleotides agree with TRBD2. The germline gives CDR1 SNHLY, CDR2 FYNNEI. V shed 7 bases, J shed 10 bases, and the junction held 10 bases outside the gene matches. The CDR3 runs to 13 residues. The CDR3 reads CASTHTREGEQFF. In DNA form, the CDR3 reads TGTGCCAGCACTCACACCAGGGAGGGAGAGCAGTTCTTC.

This chain's CDR3 is CASSLNRRQGRPMNTEAFF. CDR3 bases: TGTGCCAGCAGCTTAAACCGACGACAGGGCCGACCTATGAACACTGAAGCTTTCTTT. The chain has TRBV7-9 and TRBJ1-1; 7 nucleotides agree with TRBD1. Trimming cost V 2 bases and J 0 bases; bases outside gene matches: 15. The germline gives CDR1 SEHNR, CDR2 FQNEAQ (reference sequence). The CDR3 is 19 amino acids.

This clone was seen a few times. The chain has TRBV30 and TRBJ2-5; 8 bases agree with TRBD2. CDR1 and CDR2 (germline): GTSNPN, SVGIG (reference sequence). V trimming: 2 bases; J trimming: 4 bases; junction bases outside the gene matches: 9. The CDR3 sequence is 15 residues long. CDR3 coding DNA: TGTGCCTGGAGTCCGCGGGGACTAGTGTTAGAGACCCAGTACTTC. Protein sequence: CAWSPRGLVLETQYF. The whole variable domain, filled in from reference TRBV30 and TRBJ2-5, reads SQTIHQWPATLVQPVGSPLSLECTVEGTSNPNLYWYRQAAGRGLQLLFYSVGIGQISSEVPQNLSASRPQDRQFILSSKKLLLSDSGFYLCAWSPRGLVLETQYFGPGTRLLVL.

V and J are TRBV28 and TRBJ1-4, with D maybe TRBD1 (5 bases). This CDR3 has 13 amino acids. Germline V gene sequence: CDR1 MDHEN, CDR2 SYDVKM. Between the trimmed V and J ends, which lost 2 bases and 5 bases, there was a span of 6 bases. The CDR3 region has the DNA TGTGCCAGCAGTTTAGGGGGGAATGAAAAACTGTTTTTT. Its protein product is CASSLGGNEKLFF.

This chain uses TRBV3-1 (or the pseudogene TRBV3-2) with TRBJ1-6; D remains unclear. The CDR3 runs to 14 residues. The V end lost 6 bases, the J end lost 5 bases, and 11 bases lay between the germline ends. Germline lookup yields CDR1 LGHDT and CDR2 YNNKEL (reference sequence). The CDR3 spells CASRFIADNSPLHF. As DNA, the CDR3 is TGTGCCAGCAGATTCATCGCGGATAATTCACCCCTCCACTTT.

This chain links TRBV4-1 with TRBJ1-5; D may be TRBD1 (5 bases). The germline gives CDR1 MGHRA, CDR2 YSYEKL. Trimming shortened V by 1 base and J by 2 bases, and 15 bases separated the two germline ends. This CDR3 region has 17 residues. The CDR3 protein is CASSQVGAGMGNQPQHF. DNA for the CDR3: TGCGCCAGCAGCCAAGTCGGAGCAGGGATGGGCAATCAGCCCCAGCATTTT.

J is TRBJ1-2 and V is TRBV28, with a tentative D call TRBD1 (5 bases). Per germline, CDR1 MDHEN and CDR2 SYDVKM. V was shortened by 10 bases and J by 4 bases, with 22 bases between the two germline ends. There are 15 residues in the CDR3. CDR3 loop: CATTGGTYSLYGYTF. CDR3 DNA sequence: TGTGCCACTACGGGGGGGACCTACTCGCTCTATGGCTACACCTTC.

V usage is TRBV7-2 and J usage is TRBJ2-1; no reliable D call. Germline CDR1 reads SGHTA; CDR2 reads FQGNSA. The length of the CDR3 is 14 residues. Between the trimmed V and J ends, which lost 4 bases and 7 bases, there was a span of 14 bases. CDR3 coding DNA: TGTGCCAGCAGCTCACGACGTGGCAAAAATGAGCAGTTCTTC. Protein product: CASSSRRGKNEQFF.

This clone was seen just once. This rearrangement joins TRBV30 to TRBJ2-7, with a weak D call TRBD2 (6 bases). Germline CDR1 is GTSNPN and CDR2 is SVGIG (reference sequence). The CDR3 is made up of 14 amino acids. V gave up 0 bases and J gave up 2 bases, with 11 bases separating them. The CDR3: CAWSVGVAAYEQYF. Written as DNA, the CDR3 is TGTGCCTGGAGTGTAGGGGTAGCGGCCTACGAGCAGTACTTC.

This sequence joins TRBV5-1 and TRBJ1-1, with D uncertain. CDR1 SGHRS and CDR2 YFSETQ come from the germline V gene. The CDR3 spans 15 residues. V dropped 0 bases and J dropped 0 bases, with 9 bases sitting between them. The CDR3 nucleotides are TGCGCCAGCAGCTTGGGTCGAATCATGAACACTGAAGCTTTCTTT. Protein product: CASSLGRIMNTEAFF.

A remark on this clone: In the same sample, other DNA sequences code for this CDR3. The chain uses TRBV12-3 or TRBV12-4 and TRBJ1-2; possible D gene TRBD1, 5 bases. CDR3 length: 13 residues. Trimming removed 4 bases at V and 4 bases at J, with 10 bases between. CDR3 residues: CASSSGRGYGYTF. Here the CDR3 DNA reads TGTGCCAGCAGTTCGGGGCGAGGCTATGGCTACACCTTC.

J is TRBJ2-7 and V is TRBV11-1, with D unresolved. Germline assignment: CDR1 SGHAT and CDR2 FQDESV (reference sequence). V was cut by 2 bases and J by 0 bases, with 2 bases left in between. The CDR3 totals 12 residues. The CDR3 is CASSLTSYEQYF. The CDR3 region has the DNA TGTGCCAGCAGCTTAACCTCCTACGAGCAGTACTTC. The entire variable domain, with the rest obtained from reference TRBV11-1 and TRBJ2-7, is as follows: EAEVAQSPRYKITEKSQAVAFWCDPISGHATLYWYRQILGQGPELLVQFQDESVVDDSQLPKDRFSAERLKGVDSTLKIQPAELGDSAMYLCASSLTSYEQYFGPGTRLTVT.

The chain uses TRBV7-2 and TRBJ2-2; D may be TRBD1 (5 bases). The CDR3 extends over 13 amino acids. Germline CDR1 reads SGHTA; CDR2 reads FQGNSA. Trimming removed 5 bases from V and 5 bases from J, with 9 bases in between. CDR3 amino acids: CASSARQTGELFF. The CDR3 nucleotides are TGTGCCAGCAGCGCCCGACAGACCGGGGAGCTGTTTTTT.